This T cell receptor (beta chain) was found in a study of blood T cell repertoires in COVID-19. About the research overall: Sites in the United States, Italy and Spain provided acute and convalescent COVID-19 samples. Nucleic acid was either cDNA or gDNA, and it came from T cells, B-cell-depleted T cells, or PBMCs.

Enrolled during active infection, Seattle patients were then followed longitudinally. The CDR3 has 16 amino acids. V was shortened by 3 bases and J by 5 bases, with 20 bases between the two germline ends. Germline V gene lookup returns CDR1 DFQATT and CDR2 SNEGSKA (reference sequence). How the authors handled the data: From reference gene primer amplification, estimates of nucleated cell counts were derived. Generated by immunoSEQ multiplex PCR, the TCRdb table keeps only in-frame clones and is missing some. The V and J calls and clone size are taken from that table; D and trimming were inferred from the DNA. Here the sample spans some 170,000 clones, approximately 87% being singletons.

Sequenced material: peripheral blood. The origin of this receptor is a woman in her 70s with COVID-19, enrolled during active disease. J is TRBJ2-1 and V is TRBV20-1, with a weak D call TRBD2 (5 bases). This chain's CDR3 is CSASGRGGGVNNEQFF. DNA of the CDR3: TGCAGTGCTAGTGGGAGAGGCGGAGGCGTTAACAATGAGCAGTTCTTC.